The present TCR beta chain was sequenced within a study of regulatory T cells in long-lasting Graves disease (dated by TCRdb to about 2021). In terms of the full investigation: To count as having persistent Graves' disease, a patient had to have received antithyroid drug treatment for over 5 years with TSH receptor autoantibodies remaining persistently positive. The study took place in China and was registered as a clinical trial. Antithyroid drugs had been taken for about 9.7 years on average by persistent Graves' disease patients in the clinical cohort. TCR sequencing covered around 13 persistent and roughly 20 newly diagnosed Graves' disease patients, 33 samples in total. Patients with persistent Graves' disease were compared with patients with newly diagnosed Graves' disease using TCR sequencing and RNA sequencing of peripheral blood. What the research found in general, with its limitations: The authors acknowledged the small sample size as a limitation that may reduce accuracy. Persistent disease showed preferential use of TRBV28, TRBJ1-2 and TRBJ2-5, whereas newly diagnosed disease favored TRBV20-1 and TRBJ2-1. More public clonotypes were shared among persistent patients (roughly 2,700) than among newly diagnosed patients (more than 950). Persistent Graves' disease patients showed lower TCR Shannon entropy and fewer highly expanded clones than newly diagnosed patients, suggesting clonal expansion. Only the TCR beta chain was sequenced and analyzed. Because the primary lesion, thyroid tissue, could not be accessed, the study looked at peripheral blood alone.

The library was produced with multiplex PCR. The sequencer was an Illumina HiSeq 4000. To build TCR beta libraries, CDR3 regions were amplified by Arm-PCR using iRepertoire HTBI primers. PCR products were gel purified before sequencing. On the study's bioinformatics: Gene usage analysis of CDR3 amino acid clonotypes used the 60 to 75 TRBV and approximately 13 TRBJ segments found across samples. COPE and FqMerger were used to merge the filtered high-quality paired reads into contigs. BLAST was used to align contigs to the IMGT TRBV, TRBD and TRBJ reference genes, and CDR3 was defined following IMGT. Any clonotype with a frequency above 0.1% was classified as a highly expanded clone. Repertoire diversity was measured by Shannon entropy, and V-J evenness by the Gini coefficient. Public clonotypes were defined as clonotypes shared by more than one individual. TCRdb redid the processing of the public reads, applying fastp at Q25 and MiXCR, and retained in-frame beta chains. Rows merge per CDR3 protein into single entries with the most common DNA and genes. The V and J calls reflect TCRdb's pipeline rather than the authors' work. This sample is represented by roughly 400,000 distinct CDR3 sequences; around a fifth of them were singletons. Of the sample, approximately 14% falls within the top ten clones.

Taken with the paper, the label for time point translates to: persistent/refractory GD, antithyroid drugs over 5 years with positive TRAb. RNA was extracted from PBMCs in TRIzol for both TCR sequencing and RNA sequencing. Graves' disease was diagnosed according to American Thyroid Association guidelines. The patients came from an endocrinology department in Xi'an, China. Each patient gave roughly 8.4 milliliters of peripheral blood, collected in an EDTA anticoagulant tube. Ficoll Paque Plus density gradient separation was used to isolate PBMCs, and no further T cell sorting was done. An Agilent 2100 Bioanalyzer and agarose gel were used to assess RNA quality, and a NanoDrop 2000 was used to measure RNA concentration. V has 5 bases trimmed and J has 4 bases trimmed; junction bases matching no gene number 8. Reading from cysteine to phenylalanine, the CDR3 counts 14 amino acids. Of all the DNA, just the CDR3 is kept, 42 bases in frame from base 1. As encoded in the germline V gene, CDR1 is SNHLY while CDR2 is FYNNEI.

About this clonotype: The antigen it recognizes is unknown. This sequence may be a read error, since a much larger clone differs from it by one base.

The sample was peripheral blood mononuclear cells (PBMCs), taken when the disease was refractory, from a patient treated with antithyroid drugs. The TCR sequence derives from a female donor with Graves disease. The rearranged segments are TRBV2 and TRBJ2-7; 7 central nucleotides agree with TRBD1. Read as DNA, the sequence is TGTGCCAGCAGTACAGGGGCATCCCCTTACGAGCAGTACTTC. This gives the protein CASSTGASPYEQYF.